The 27 T cell receptor beta chains below come from one sample, sequenced in a study of blood T cell repertoires in COVID-19. TCRdb's copy holds only in-frame clones and misses some; the assay was immunoSEQ multiplex PCR. This table has more than 300,000 clones, roughly four fifths appearing once. Input material: PBMCs or T cells enriched from blood (not recorded which). The receptors shown here come from a woman in her 50s who had recovered from COVID-19.

As concerns this clone: A junction boundary mismatches the germline segment, possibly from a read error. The chain recombines TRBV20-1 with TRBJ2-1; D possibly corresponds to TRBD2 (5 bases). The CDR3 runs to 11 residues. Germline lookup yields CDR1 DFQATT and CDR2 SNEGSKA (reference sequence). In DNA form, the CDR3 reads TGCAGTGCTAGAGAGGGCCCCCGGGGAATCTTC. This sequence encodes CSAREGPRGIF.

The count of this clone is one. The gene calls are TRBV25-1 and TRBJ1-2; TRBD1 is a possible D gene (5 bases). CDR1 is MGHDK and CDR2 is SYGVNS in the germline V gene. V dropped 8 bases and J dropped 3 bases, with 13 bases sitting between them. CDR3 size: 13 residues. The CDR3 sequence is CASGGWEDYGYTF. In DNA, the CDR3 is TGTGCCAGCGGGGGTTGGGAGGACTATGGCTACACCTTC.

The V call is TRBV19, the J call TRBJ1-4; maybe TRBD1 (5 bases). Trimming left V 5 bases short and J 11 bases short, with 15 bases between. The CDR3 is 13 residues long. Germline V gene data show CDR1 as LNHDA and CDR2 as SQIVND (reference sequence). CDR3 protein: CASSQGTGLKLFF. The CDR3 DNA reads TGTGCCAGTAGTCAAGGCACAGGTCTGAAACTGTTTTTT.

The V call is TRBV3-1 (or the pseudogene TRBV3-2), the J call TRBJ1-3, with 10 bases matching TRBD1. Germline CDR1 is LGHDT and CDR2 is YNNKEL (reference sequence). After removal of 3 bases from V and 0 bases from J, the junction contained 2 bases not matched to a gene. The CDR3 loop spans 16 amino acids. As DNA, the CDR3 is TGTGCCAGCAGCCAGGGACAGGGGAGCTCTGGAAACACCATATATTTT. Translation: CASSQGQGSSGNTIYF.

V gene TRBV7-3 combines with J gene TRBJ2-3, with D hard to call. Germline loops: CDR1 SGHTA, CDR2 FQGTGA. The CDR3 is made up of 15 amino acids. The germline V and J ends were trimmed by 9 bases and 0 bases, with 16 bases remaining between them. The CDR3, as DNA: TGTGCCAGTCGGAGTTCGGCAGCGAGCACAGATACGCAGTATTTT. It specifies CASRSSAASTDTQYF. Full variable domain (outside the CDR3, taken from reference TRBV7-3 and TRBJ2-3): GAGVSQTPSNKVTEKGKYVELRCDPISGHTALYWYRQSLGQGPEFLIYFQGTGAADDSGLPNDRFFAVRPEGSVSTLKIQRTERGDSAVYLCASRSSAASTDTQYFGPGTRLTVL.

V is TRBV2 and J is TRBJ2-3, with a tentative D call TRBD2 (6 bases). Per germline, CDR1 SNHLY and CDR2 FYNNEI. V was clipped by 6 bases and J by 2 bases, with 9 bases between them. The length of the CDR3 is 13 residues. The CDR3 sequence: CASSRDFTDTQYF. In DNA, the CDR3 is TGTGCCAGCAGCCGGGACTTCACAGATACGCAGTATTTT.

The chain recombines TRBV19 with TRBJ1-3; 7 bases are shared with TRBD1. Looked up from germline, CDR1 is LNHDA and CDR2 is SQIVND (reference sequence). This CDR3 is 15 amino acids long. After removal of 3 bases from V and 0 bases from J, the junction contained 2 bases not matched to a gene. The CDR3 here is CASSISGGSGNTIYF. Here the CDR3 DNA reads TGTGCCAGTAGTATTTCAGGGGGCTCTGGAAACACCATATATTTT.

The chain is built from TRBV4-1 and TRBJ2-5, with TRBD2 matching 12 bases. Germline-derived CDR1 and CDR2 are MGHRA and YSYEKL. This CDR3 comprises 16 residues. With V trimmed by 1 base and J by 5 bases, 5 bases remained unmatched. The CDR3 protein is CASSQGASGGAETQYF. The DNA of the CDR3 is TGCGCCAGCAGCCAAGGGGCTAGCGGGGGGGCTGAGACCCAGTACTTC.

J is TRBJ2-4 and V is TRBV29-1; D is unresolved. With 3 bases removed from V and 0 bases from J, the gap between germline ends came to 9 bases. The CDR3 runs 14 residues. Germline V lookup: CDR1 SQVTM, CDR2 ANQGSEA. The CDR3 sequence is CSVERLLAKNIQYF. The CDR3 region has the DNA TGCAGCGTTGAGAGATTATTAGCCAAAAACATTCAGTACTTC.

The chain links TRBV5-1 to TRBJ1-2, with 7 positions matching TRBD1. Germline V gives CDR1 SGHRS, CDR2 YFSETQ. V dropped 0 bases and J dropped 5; count of bases not matched to a gene: 4. The CDR3 has 14 residues. The CDR3 loop is CASSLGTGQYGYTF. Here the CDR3 DNA reads TGCGCCAGCAGCTTGGGGACAGGCCAATATGGCTACACCTTC.

This clone was picked up one time. This chain joins TRBV18 and TRBJ2-3, with TRBD2 matching 8 bases. V shed 6 bases, J shed 6 bases, and the junction held 11 bases outside the gene matches. The length of the CDR3 is 15 residues. Per the germline V gene, CDR1 is KGHSH and CDR2 is LQKENI. Written as DNA, the CDR3 is TGTGCCAGCTCGTTTAGCGGGGCGGCATGGGATACGCAGTATTTT. Amino acids: CASSFSGAAWDTQYF.

This clone was seen a single time. This rearrangement joins TRBV14 to TRBJ2-1, with D perhaps matching TRBD2 (6 bases). CDR1 and CDR2 (germline): SGHDN, FVKESK. Trimming took 0 bases from V and 4 from J, leaving 13 bases between them. This CDR3 is 16 amino acids long. The CDR3 spells CASSQEMGRGYNEQFF. In DNA, the CDR3 is TGTGCCAGCAGCCAAGAGATGGGCCGGGGGTACAATGAGCAGTTCTTC.

The chain carries TRBV19 and TRBJ2-2; D gene unclear. The V and J ends lost 4 bases and 3 bases respectively, with 12 bases between them. Germline V lookup: CDR1 LNHDA, CDR2 SQIVND (reference sequence). The CDR3 totals 15 residues. In nucleotides, the CDR3 is TGTGCCAGTAGTAAAGACACCGGGTACACCGGGGAGCTGTTTTTT. Residues: CASSKDTGYTGELFF. The whole variable domain, remainder taken from reference TRBV19 and TRBJ2-2, is DGGITQSPKYLFRKEGQNVTLSCEQNLNHDAMYWYRQDPGQGLRLIYYSQIVNDFQKGDIAEGYSVSREKKESFPLTVTSAQKNPTAFYLCASSKDTGYTGELFFGEGSRLTVL.

The chain joins TRBV29-1 to TRBJ2-3; 7 bases match TRBD2. The CDR3 length is 15 residues. Germline V gene lookup returns CDR1 SQVTM and CDR2 ANQGSEA. V shed 6 bases, J shed 0 bases, and the junction held 9 bases outside the gene matches. CDR3 sequence reads: CSVASGGGSTDTQYF. In nucleotides, the CDR3 is TGCAGCGTCGCCTCTGGGGGGGGAAGCACAGATACGCAGTATTTT.

This clone was seen more than once but under ten times. The chain is built from TRBV30 and TRBJ1-1; 10 nucleotides match TRBD1. The CDR3 spans 14 residues. Germline values: CDR1 GTSNPN, CDR2 SVGIG (reference sequence). With V trimmed by 0 bases and J by 5 bases, 3 bases remained unmatched. CDR3: CAWSVRDRGTEAFF. The DNA of the CDR3 is TGTGCCTGGAGTGTACGGGACAGGGGTACTGAAGCTTTCTTT.

V is TRBV20-1 and J is TRBJ2-7; D gene uncertain. The CDR3 length is 11 residues. The germline gives CDR1 DFQATT, CDR2 SNEGSKA (reference sequence). V lost 4 bases and J lost 5, with 9 bases in between. The CDR3 DNA reads TGCAGTGCTAACCAGGCCCACGAGCAGTACTTC. Translation: CSANQAHEQYF.

This clone was seen only once. The chain is built from TRBV25-1 and TRBJ2-3; the D is unclear. CDR1 MGHDK and CDR2 SYGVNS come from the germline V gene. Trimming removed 7 bases at V and 6 bases at J, with 11 bases between. This CDR3 comprises 12 residues. The CDR3: CASKSVMDTQYF. The CDR3, as DNA: TGTGCCAGCAAGAGTGTAATGGATACGCAGTATTTT. Supplemented by reference TRBV25-1 and TRBJ2-3, the full variable domain reads EADIYQTPRYLVIGTGKKITLECSQTMGHDKMYWYQQDPGMELHLIHYSYGVNSTEKGDLSSESTVSRIRTEHFPLTLESARPSHTSQYLCASKSVMDTQYFGPGTRLTVL.

The gene calls are TRBV14 and TRBJ2-7, with no clear D. The CDR3 length is 14 residues. The germline CDR1 and CDR2 sequences are SGHDN and FVKESK. The V end lost 3 bases, the J end lost 2 bases, and 11 bases lay between the germline ends. DNA for the CDR3: TGTGCCAGCAGCCAGACAAGAGATACCTACGAGCAGTACTTC. This translates into CASSQTRDTYEQYF.

The chain is built from TRBV18 and TRBJ1-5; the D is unclear. Germline V gives CDR1 KGHSH, CDR2 LQKENI. The CDR3 length is 15 residues. V was cut by 4 bases and J by 0 bases, with 10 bases left in between. The CDR3 DNA reads as TGTGCCAGCTCACTTACAGCGGATAGCAATCAGCCCCAGCATTTT. Translated, it gives CASSLTADSNQPQHF.

The chain has TRBV6-2 or TRBV6-3 and TRBJ1-4; the D gene is possibly TRBD1 (5 bases). V was clipped by 5 bases and J by 6 bases, with 13 bases between them. Germline values: CDR1 MNHEY, CDR2 SVGEGT. The CDR3 consists of 14 residues. CDR3 sequence reads: CASSRSRGDEKLFF. As DNA, the CDR3 is TGTGCCAGCAGTCGAAGCCGGGGGGATGAAAAACTGTTTTTT.

Comment on this clone: The same CDR3 can be traced to other DNA sequences in this sample. This chain uses TRBV25-1 with TRBJ1-2; D is undetermined. This CDR3 is 14 amino acids long. Germline lookup yields CDR1 MGHDK and CDR2 SYGVNS. The V gene lost 6 bases and the J gene lost 1 base, with 12 bases spanning the gap. CDR3 DNA: TGTGCCAGCAGGGGGAGCGGGGATAACTATGGCTACACCTTC. It translates to CASRGSGDNYGYTF.

The CDR3 sequence: CSCSSYNEQFF. As DNA, the CDR3 is TGCAGTTGTAGCTCCTACAATGAGCAGTTCTTC. The chain uses TRBV20-1 and TRBJ2-1; D remains ambiguous. Trimming left V 8 bases short and J 0 bases short, with 5 bases between. Germline CDR1 DFQATT, CDR2 SNEGSKA (reference sequence). This CDR3 contains 11 residues.

The chain uses TRBV11-3 and TRBJ1-6; D not certain. Germline V gene data show CDR1 as SGHNT and CDR2 as YENEEA. This CDR3 contains 16 residues. The V end was cut by 8 bases, the J end by 0 bases, with 14 bases between. DNA of the CDR3: TGTGCCAGCGGACGACGGGAAAGCTCCTATAATTCACCCCTCCACTTT. It encodes CASGRRESSYNSPLHF.

This clone was seen a single time. The chain couples TRBV7-2 to TRBJ1-2; D is perhaps TRBD1 (6 bases). The CDR3 contains 12 residues. The germline gives CDR1 SGHTA, CDR2 FQGNSA. Trimming took 3 bases from V and 8 from J, leaving 10 bases between them. The CDR3 loop reads CASSLGGAGYTF. Written as DNA, the CDR3 is TGTGCCAGCAGCTTGGGGGGGGCCGGCTACACCTTC.

This chain connects TRBV7-8 to TRBJ1-5; D unresolved. CDR3 size: 13 residues. Germline V gene sequence: CDR1 SGHVS, CDR2 FQNEAQ. V was clipped by 5 bases and J by 4 bases, with 9 bases between them. The CDR3 bases are TGTGCCAGCAGCATTGACAAAAATCAGCCCCAGCATTTT. It codes for CASSIDKNQPQHF.

The rearrangement uses TRBV27 and TRBJ1-1, with D tentatively TRBD1 (5 bases). Per the germline V gene, CDR1 is MNHEY and CDR2 is SMNVEV (reference sequence). Trimming took off 0 bases at V and 10 bases at J, with 15 bases between the two ends. The CDR3 is made up of 14 amino acids. The CDR3 reads CASSLSYLGGAAFF. CDR3 coding DNA: TGTGCCAGCAGTTTATCCTACCTGGGAGGGGCAGCTTTCTTT.

V usage is TRBV7-9 and J usage is TRBJ1-6; a weak D match, TRBD1 (6 bases). The germline V gene encodes CDR1 SEHNR and CDR2 FQNEAQ (reference sequence). This CDR3 is 17 amino acids long. V was pared by 3 bases and J by 2 bases, with 14 bases between. The DNA for the CDR3 is TGTGCCAGCAGCTTCTTGGGAGGGGGAGCCTATAATTCACCCCTCCACTTT. Its protein product is CASSFLGGGAYNSPLHF.